These 32 T cell receptor beta chains were all obtained from the same sample, sequenced in a study of PD-L1 blockade in urothelial cancer. This table comes from immunoSEQ multiplex PCR, and its TCRdb copy is limited to in-frame clones, with some not included. The sample shows 85,000 to 95,000 clones, around 91% of them seen only once. Noted time point: pretreatment peripheral blood. The starting material was PBMCs, obtained around atezolizumab (anti-PD-L1) treatment. The receptors stem from a man in his fifties or sixties with urothelial cancer.

This rearrangement joins TRBV6-1 to TRBJ2-7; D gene unclear. The germline V and J ends were trimmed by 1 base and 3 bases, with 4 bases remaining between them. The germline CDR1 and CDR2 sequences are MNHNS and SASEGT. The CDR3 runs to 12 residues. As DNA, the CDR3 is TGTGCCAGCAGTGAAGTCCGCTACGAGCAGTACTTC. Residues: CASSEVRYEQYF.

V and J are TRBV6-4 and TRBJ1-2; D uncertain. Germline CDR1 MRHNA, CDR2 SNTAGT. Trimming left V 0 bases short and J 4 bases short, with 9 bases between. The CDR3 runs 14 residues. The DNA for the CDR3 is TGTGCCAGCAGTGACTCGGAGGGCGGCTATGGCTACACCTTC. It encodes CASSDSEGGYGYTF.

J is TRBJ1-5 and V is TRBV5-1; 7 positions agree with TRBD1. This CDR3 region has 14 residues. Germline trimming cut 3 bases from V and 5 bases from J; bases unmatched to any gene: 5. The germline V gene has CDR1 SGHRS and CDR2 YFSETQ. The CDR3 here is CASSSGTEDQPQHF. The CDR3 DNA is TGCGCCAGCAGCTCCGGGACAGAGGATCAGCCCCAGCATTTT.

CDR3 bases: TGTGCCAGCAGCGCGGGACAGAACACTGAAGCTTTCTTT. Encoded protein: CASSAGQNTEAFF. The gene calls are TRBV9 and TRBJ1-1, with D perhaps TRBD1 (6 bases). The germline V and J ends were trimmed by 3 bases and 1 base, with 7 bases remaining between them. Looked up from germline, CDR1 is SGDLS and CDR2 is YYNGEE. There are 13 residues in the CDR3.

This clone was recorded only once. V is TRBV4-3 and J is TRBJ1-1, with 7 bases aligning to TRBD1. V was clipped by 1 base and J by 11 bases; unmatched bases: 19. The CDR3 sequence is 17 residues long. Germline CDR1 LGHNA, CDR2 YSLEER. CDR3 in amino acids: CASSQAFRAGGPSSAFF. The DNA for the CDR3 is TGCGCCAGCAGCCAAGCCTTTAGGGCAGGGGGACCCTCGTCCGCTTTCTTT.

The chain recombines TRBV7-2 with TRBJ2-1, with 13 bases identical to TRBD2. The CDR3 has 16 residues. CDR1 is SGHTA, CDR2 FQGNSA, per germline. Trimming at V came to 4 bases and at J to 9 bases, leaving 9 bases not matched to a gene. CDR3 bases: TGTGCCAGCAGCTCCCAGACTAGCGGGAGGTATCTTGAGCAGTTCTTC. This codes for CASSSQTSGRYLEQFF.

The rearrangement joins TRBV6-4 to TRBJ2-1; 12 bases align to TRBD2. Looked up from germline, CDR1 is MRHNA and CDR2 is SNTAGT. The CDR3 has 18 residues. J was trimmed by 7 bases and V by 4 bases; bases with no gene match: 14. The CDR3 DNA sequence: TGTGCCAGCAGTGTTTTCGCTAGCGGGGGGGCCGATCATAATGAGCAGTTCTTC. This gives the protein CASSVFASGGADHNEQFF.

The chain uses TRBV7-7 and TRBJ2-5; tentatively, D is TRBD1 (5 bases). V was clipped by 5 bases and J by 4 bases, with 20 bases between them. Germline V CDR1 and CDR2: SSHAT, FNYEAQ (reference sequence). This CDR3 contains 16 residues. The CDR3 spells CASSDPWGRGPETQYF. The CDR3, as DNA: TGTGCCAGCAGCGACCCGTGGGGAAGGGGCCCAGAGACCCAGTACTTC.

This clone showed up just once. This chain connects TRBV5-1 to TRBJ2-3; weak D call: TRBD2 (5 bases). CDR3 length equals 16 residues. Per germline, CDR1 SGHRS and CDR2 YFSETQ. Trimming removed 0 bases at V and 0 bases at J, with 11 bases between. The CDR3 protein is CASSLAPQRSTDTQYF. For the CDR3, the DNA is TGCGCCAGCAGCTTGGCGCCTCAGCGGAGCACAGATACGCAGTATTTT.

This clone was observed once. The J gene is TRBJ2-5, the V gene TRBV28; weak D call: TRBD1 (5 bases). The germline V gene has CDR1 MDHEN and CDR2 SYDVKM. Trimming shortened V by 1 base and J by 1 base, and 13 bases separated the two germline ends. CDR3 length equals 16 residues. CDR3 loop: CASSLSGGHPQETQYF. CDR3 DNA: TGTGCCAGCAGTTTATCGGGCGGACATCCCCAAGAGACCCAGTACTTC.

The gene calls are TRBV27 and TRBJ2-5, with TRBD2 matching over 13 bases. Germline V gene lookup returns CDR1 MNHEY and CDR2 SMNVEV (reference sequence). V lost 5 bases, J lost 5 bases, and 8 bases stayed unmatched. CDR3 size: 16 residues. The DNA for the CDR3 is TGTGCCAGCAGTCAGGGGACTAGCGGGGCCTTGGAGACCCAGTACTTC. It codes for CASSQGTSGALETQYF.

The chain uses TRBV9 and TRBJ1-2; 7 positions match TRBD1. Germline trimming cut 6 bases from V and 7 bases from J; bases unmatched to any gene: 12. The CDR3 is 14 amino acids. Per germline, CDR1 SGDLS and CDR2 YYNGEE. Written as DNA, the CDR3 is TGTGCCAGCACCGCAGGGGGGCGGGGTGTTGGCTACACCTTC. Translating gives CASTAGGRGVGYTF.

The V and J genes are TRBV5-4 and TRBJ2-5, with 15 bases matching TRBD2. CDR1 SGHNT and CDR2 YYREEE come from the germline V gene (reference sequence). J gave up 5 bases and V 3 bases, and 8 bases lay outside the gene matches. This CDR3 has 17 residues. CDR3 sequence (DNA): TGTGCCAGCAGCTCCCGGACTAGCGGGGGGGACGGGGAGACCCAGTACTTC. It encodes CASSSRTSGGDGETQYF.

For the CDR3, the DNA is TGTGCCAGCAGCAGGGACAGGGGGAGGGGCGAGCAGTACTTC. Its protein is CASSRDRGRGEQYF. This sequence joins TRBV5-6 and TRBJ2-7; the match to TRBD1 covers 11 bases. Germline CDR1 and CDR2: SGHDT and YYEEEE. Germline trimming cut 4 bases from V and 6 bases from J; bases unmatched to any gene: 6. The CDR3 loop spans 14 amino acids. The full variable domain, rest sourced from reference TRBV5-6 and TRBJ2-7, is DAGVTQSPTHLIKTRGQQVTLRCSPKSGHDTVSWYQQALGQGPQFIFQYYEEEERQRGNFPDRFSGHQFPNYSSELNVNALLLGDSALYLCASSRDRGRGEQYFGPGTRLTVT.

This clone has more than one count but fewer than ten. This chain joins TRBV7-2 and TRBJ1-3; D perhaps matches TRBD1 (6 bases). Germline V CDR1 and CDR2: SGHTA, FQGNSA. V gave up 5 bases and J gave up 2 bases, with 13 bases separating them. There are 15 residues in the CDR3. CDR3 region: CASSGTGIPGNTIYF. CDR3 bases: TGTGCCAGCAGCGGTACAGGGATTCCTGGAAACACCATATATTTT.

The chain couples TRBV5-1 to TRBJ2-1, with 12 bases that match TRBD2. J gave up 7 bases and V 0 bases, and 2 bases lay outside the gene matches. The CDR3 runs 15 residues. Germline lookup yields CDR1 SGHRS and CDR2 YFSETQ. CDR3 amino acids: CASSLALAGGNEQFF. CDR3 DNA: TGCGCCAGCAGCTTGGCTCTAGCGGGAGGGAATGAGCAGTTCTTC. Together with reference TRBV5-1 and TRBJ2-1, the CDR3 gives the full variable domain: KAGVTQTPRYLIKTRGQQVTLSCSPISGHRSVSWYQQTPGQGLQFLFEYFSETQRNKGNFPGRFSGRQFSNSRSEMNVSTLELGDSALYLCASSLALAGGNEQFFGPGTRLTVL.

This sequence joins TRBV7-3 and TRBJ1-1, with 8 bases identical to TRBD1. Losses at the gene ends were 1 base for V and 8 bases for J; bases not matched to a gene: 6. This CDR3 contains 14 residues. Germline CDR1 SGHTA, CDR2 FQGTGA. The CDR3 loop reads CASSLNRGLEEAFF. CDR3 nucleotides: TGTGCCAGCAGCTTAAACAGGGGGTTGGAGGAAGCTTTCTTT.

The chain recombines TRBV7-3 with TRBJ2-7, with 7 bases matching TRBD2. With 6 bases clipped from V and 2 bases from J, the junction kept 4 bases outside the gene matches. This CDR3 has 13 residues. The germline CDR1 and CDR2 sequences are SGHTA and FQGTGA. The CDR3 DNA reads as TGTGCCAGCAGTCTAGCGGAAGCCTACGAGCAGTACTTC. The encoded protein is CASSLAEAYEQYF.

V and J are TRBV11-2 and TRBJ2-7; 14 positions agree with TRBD2. Germline V lookup: CDR1 SGHAT, CDR2 FQNNGV. CDR3 length: 17 residues. V lost 1 base and J lost 5; bases outside the gene matches: 7. The CDR3 sequence is CASSLGRGTSGSHEQYF. The DNA of the CDR3 is TGTGCCAGCAGCTTAGGCCGTGGGACTAGCGGGAGCCACGAGCAGTACTTC.

The chain employs TRBV9 and TRBJ2-5; D possibly corresponds to TRBD2 (5 bases). The CDR3 is made up of 17 amino acids. CDR1 and CDR2 (germline): SGDLS, YYNGEE. V was trimmed by 4 bases and J by 0 bases, leaving 19 bases between them. This CDR3 is CASSYASGAPNQETQYF. The CDR3, as DNA: TGTGCCAGCAGCTACGCGAGCGGAGCTCCTAACCAAGAGACCCAGTACTTC.

This chain joins TRBV7-2 and TRBJ1-1; 7 bases fit TRBD1. V gave up 4 bases and J gave up 1 base; unmatched junction bases: 6. The CDR3 has 15 amino acids. Per the germline V gene, CDR1 is SGHTA and CDR2 is FQGNSA. CDR3 amino acids: CASSSGDSANTEAFF. The CDR3 DNA follows: TGTGCCAGCAGCTCCGGGGACAGCGCGAACACTGAAGCTTTCTTT.

The V gene is TRBV19, the J gene TRBJ1-1; TRBD1 agrees at 8 bases. Per germline, CDR1 LNHDA and CDR2 SQIVND (reference sequence). V trimming: 4 bases; J trimming: 4 bases; junction bases outside the gene matches: 2. The CDR3 contains 13 residues. The CDR3 DNA sequence: TGTGCCAGTAGTACAGGGGGCCTCACTGAAGCTTTCTTT. Protein product: CASSTGGLTEAFF.

This chain joins TRBV30 and TRBJ1-1; D is unclear. With 2 bases removed from V and 8 bases from J, the gap between germline ends came to 12 bases. Germline CDR1 GTSNPN, CDR2 SVGIG (reference sequence). The CDR3 is made up of 12 amino acids. The CDR3 sequence: CAWSPGTYEAFF. The CDR3 DNA sequence: TGTGCCTGGAGTCCGGGAACCTACGAAGCTTTCTTT.

The V call is TRBV11-3, the J call TRBJ2-7; D unclear. CDR1 is SGHNT and CDR2 is YENEEA in the germline V gene. The length of the CDR3 is 13 residues. V was pared by 2 bases and J by 6 bases, with 11 bases between. CDR3 DNA: TGTGCCAGCAGCTTAAAGGAATGGAGCGAGCAGTACTTC. Its translation is CASSLKEWSEQYF.

The chain uses TRBV15 and TRBJ1-1; 10 positions match TRBD1. The germline gives CDR1 LNHNV, CDR2 YYDKDF (reference sequence). The CDR3 contains 14 residues. V shed 4 bases and J 11 bases; nucleotides not matched to a gene: 10. CDR3 DNA sequence: TGTGCCACCAGCACCGGGGACAGGGGAAGGATGGCTTTCTTT. Translation: CATSTGDRGRMAFF. The full variable domain, its missing parts supplied by reference TRBV15 and TRBJ1-1, is DAMVIQNPRYQVTQFGKPVTLSCSQTLNHNVMYWYQQKSSQAPKLLFHYYDKDFNNEADTPDNFQSRRPNTSFCFLDIRSPGLGDTAMYLCATSTGDRGRMAFFGQGTRLTVV.

This clone was seen only once. The chain combines TRBV11-2 with TRBJ2-1, with 12 nucleotides matching TRBD2. CDR1 and CDR2 (germline): SGHAT, FQNNGV. The CDR3 is 19 residues long. V was pared by 3 bases and J by 4 bases, with 13 bases of the junction left unmatched. Here the CDR3 reads CASSFRASGRAGVYNEQFF. CDR3 nucleotide sequence: TGTGCCAGCAGCTTCCGTGCTAGCGGGAGGGCGGGGGTATACAATGAGCAGTTCTTC.

Concerning this clone: At one end, the junction sequence differs from germline, possibly due to a read error. The chain carries TRBV7-9 and TRBJ2-1, with D perhaps matching TRBD2 (6 bases). Germline-derived CDR1 and CDR2 are SEHNR and FQNEAQ (reference sequence). The CDR3 length is 15 residues. The CDR3 DNA sequence: TGTGCCAGCAGTTTAGACGGGGGCTCCTACAATGAGCAGTTCTTC. It translates to CASSLDGGSYNEQFF. The full variable domain, with the rest looked up from reference TRBV7-9 and TRBJ2-1, is DTGVSQNPRHKITKRGQNVTFRCDPISEHNRLYWYRQTLGQGPEFLTYFQNEAQLEKSRLLSDRFSAERPKGSFSTLEIQRTEQGDSAMYLCASSLDGGSYNEQFFGPGTRLTVL.

This clone was counted once. The chain has TRBV2 and TRBJ2-1, with TRBD2 matching over 8 bases. The CDR3 spans 15 residues. CDR1 and CDR2 (germline): SNHLY, FYNNEI. V lost 2 bases and J lost 7; bases outside the gene matches: 7. The CDR3 DNA reads as TGTGCCAGCAGTGAACGCGGGGGGCCACGGAATGAGCAGTTCTTC. Translation gives CASSERGGPRNEQFF.

The rearrangement uses TRBV19 and TRBJ2-7; 8 nucleotides match TRBD2. CDR1 is LNHDA, CDR2 SQIVND, per germline (reference sequence). CDR3 length: 16 amino acids. V was pared by 3 bases and J by 1 base, with 8 bases of the junction left unmatched. CDR3 sequence: CASSIQAGEESYEQYF. The DNA for the CDR3 is TGTGCCAGTAGTATCCAAGCGGGAGAGGAGTCCTACGAGCAGTACTTC.

The chain links TRBV2 to TRBJ1-1, with 10 bases aligning to TRBD1. There are 14 residues in the CDR3. CDR1 is SNHLY, CDR2 FYNNEI, per germline. V lost 6 bases to trimming and J lost 1 base; unmatched junction nucleotides: 2. The CDR3 protein is CASSRQGANTEAFF. CDR3 sequence (DNA): TGTGCCAGCAGCCGACAGGGGGCGAACACTGAAGCTTTCTTT.

This clone was seen just once. The V call is TRBV5-1, the J call TRBJ2-3, with TRBD1 matching over 7 bases. The V gene end was trimmed by 2 bases and the J gene end by 3 bases; junction bases not matched to a gene: 12. The CDR3 length is 17 residues. Germline lookup yields CDR1 SGHRS and CDR2 YFSETQ. CDR3 sequence reads: CASSFSPAGGQTDTQYF. CDR3 nucleotide sequence: TGCGCCAGCAGCTTTTCCCCCGCAGGGGGACAGACAGATACGCAGTATTTT.

The V and J genes are TRBV27 and TRBJ1-6; D is possibly TRBD1 (6 bases). CDR1 MNHEY and CDR2 SMNVEV come from the germline V gene (reference sequence). The CDR3 contains 15 residues. Trimming removed 9 bases from V and 7 bases from J, with 19 bases in between. The CDR3 sequence is CASRFSGQINSPLHF. The CDR3 DNA sequence: TGTGCCAGTAGGTTCTCTGGACAGATAAATTCACCCCTCCACTTT.